This TCR beta chain came from a study of T cell responses to AZD1222 COVID-19 vaccine listed by TCRdb under 2021. Concerning the study at large: TCR sequencing was performed for roughly 250 trial participants, of whom around 200 were given two doses of AZD1222 and around 26 were given two doses of MenACWY control vaccine. Trial participants were enrolled into age subgroups of 18-55, 56-69 and 70-plus years, which contained 148, 28 and 57 TCR-sequenced participants, respectively. On the study overall, not on this receptor specifically: Vaccine-associated CD4 TCRs spanned the whole spike protein, with dominant responses in regions 160-218 and 743-854. Participants were mostly white British, with more females than males. The authors suggested clonal diversity may have been underestimated. Reportedly, almost half of the unique spike-specific TCRs recognized epitopes lying outside the regions that are mutated in the B.1.351 and B.1.1.7 variants. After two AZD1222 doses, spike-specific TCR breadth and depth were significantly higher than at day 0 and than in MenACWY recipients. Conclusions about previously exposed vaccinees were limited because only five to seven AZD1222 recipients were SARS-CoV-2 seropositive at baseline. In the small 56-69-year group, the increase in depth fell short of significance, most likely because of low power. Because no samples from the day 14 peak response were available, repertoires could be characterized only after the peak T cell response.

The trim is 6 bases for V and 1 base for J, with a gap of 17 bases between the germline ends. From the cysteine through the phenylalanine, the CDR3 covers 16 amino acids. Left in the record is the CDR3 DNA by itself, 48 bases read in frame from the first base. The germline V gene specifies MDHEN as CDR1 and SYDVKM as CDR2. The CDR3 regions of human TCRbeta chains were analyzed by immunosequencing. The authors processed their data as follows. Repertoire TCRs were matched against a reference library of SARS-CoV-2-specific TCRs generated with the MIRA antigen-specificity platform. Breadth was defined as the fraction of unique TCRs that were SARS-CoV-2-associated, and depth was defined as the fraction of total T cells that were SARS-CoV-2-associated. Using the MIRA data, every spike-specific TCR was mapped to the spike region that the TCR reacted to and assigned to either a CD4 or a CD8 class. Log10-transformed breadth and depth values were compared by one-way ANOVA with Sidak's multiple comparisons tests. The clones in this table, taken by TCRdb from immuneACCESS, are in-frame only. Not every clone is retained; where verified, under half of the shortfall comes from an unresolved V gene, and the cause of the rest is unknown. V and J calls and clone size are copied from that table; D and trimming were computed from the DNA. Here the sample has some 150,000 clones; about 86% occur a single time. The top ten constitute approximately 4.7% of the sample.

To note about this clone: It has no known antigen specificity. Qualities for individual bases were not recorded, and no much larger clone is one base off.

What this sample's time point label stands for: about 28 days (+/-7) after the second vaccine dose. Because spike-specific TCR depth and breadth did not differ between the two schedules, AZD1222 recipients who got a second dose at roughly 4 weeks were pooled with those who got a second dose at roughly 12 weeks. The vaccinee samples were drawn from two UK trials, COV001 and COV002, one of which was a single-blind randomized controlled phase 2/3 trial testing AZD1222 (ChAdOx1 nCoV-19) in healthy adults. For TCRbeta chain sequencing, PBMC samples from trial participants were taken at day 0 and at day 28 after the second dose.

Here the chain combines TRBV28 and TRBJ2-3; the best D guess is TRBD2, with 6 bases matching. The source of this sequence is an adult who received the AZD1222 COVID-19 vaccine. This specimen was peripheral blood, taken 28 days after the second AZD1222 dose. The DNA sequence reads TGTGCCAGCAGATTTATCGCCGGGACTCGCACAGATACGCAGTATTTT. Its protein reads: CASRFIAGTRTDTQYF.